This T cell receptor (beta chain) stems from a study of CD8 T cells in Susac syndrome. Broader study findings: The relatively small number of individuals in the TCR sequencing and HLA analysis was acknowledged by the study.

Looked up from germline, CDR1 is SGHNT and CDR2 is YYREEE (reference sequence). The length of the CDR3 is 16 residues. After removal of 4 bases from V and 5 bases from J, the junction contained 6 bases not matched to a gene. cDNA came from 0.5 to 1 ug RNA primed by random hexamers. TCR beta CDR3 was amplified by immunoSEQ covering 54 Vbeta and 13 Jbeta. TCRdb analysed the immunoSEQ multiplex PCR reads with MiXCR anew, one entry per CDR3 protein. In the table there are around 200,000 distinct CDR3 sequences, roughly 95% of which are singletons. The sequenced target, TCR beta, came from blood CD8+ and CD4+ T cells. The authors negatively isolated CD8+ and CD4+ T cells and FACS-enriched TEMRA cells. On this clonotype: Its matching antigen is unknown.

The sequencing sample was made of CD4+ T cells from PBMCs. This TCR was recovered from a human donor in good health. The rearrangement uses TRBV5-4 and TRBJ2-3; 14 nucleotides line up with TRBD2. The CDR3: CASSKGLAGAGDTQYF. The CDR3 DNA is TGTGCCAGCAGCAAGGGACTAGCGGGAGCCGGAGATACGCAGTATTTT.